This T cell receptor beta chain was recovered during a study of PD-1 blockade in classical Hodgkin lymphoma. Overall study context: Each patient was given nivolumab 3 mg/kg through a vein every 2 weeks.

CDR3 size: 15 residues. The V gene's germline CDR1 is ENHRY and CDR2 SYGVKD. V dropped 3 bases and J dropped 5 bases, with 17 bases sitting between them. Sequencing was performed with immunoSEQ multiplex PCR; in TCRdb, only in-frame clones are kept and a portion is missing. In the table there are about 85,000 clones, 80% to 95% of which are singletons. Each patient relapsed following autologous stem cell transplantation, and prior brentuximab vedotin exposure differed. Patients had relapsed/refractory classical Hodgkin lymphoma with complete response, partial response or progressive disease as best response.

The chain joins TRBV10-3 to TRBJ2-7; weak D call: TRBD2 (6 bases). The sequenced sample was peripheral blood mononuclear cells (PBMCs), obtained before the second cycle of nivolumab. This sequence was found in a human donor with classical Hodgkin lymphoma. The CDR3 reads CAISETASREDEQYF. The CDR3 DNA reads TGTGCCATCAGTGAAACGGCGAGCAGGGAGGACGAGCAGTACTTC.